The TCR beta chain described here comes from a study of T-cell reconstitution after alpha-beta-depleted transplantation in children (dated by TCRdb to about 2016). Study-level background: Using TCR repertoire profiling, the study followed T-cell immune reconstitution in a quantitative way in children after TCRalphabeta/CD19-depleted allogeneic hematopoietic cell transplantation.

Library prep was done by PCR. This sample was sequenced with an Illumina HiSeq 2500. TCR libraries were prepared with molecular barcoding, using unique molecular identifiers to normalize TCRbeta repertoire quantification. The raw public reads went through TCRdb reprocessing: fastp at Q25, MiXCR clone calling, in-frame beta chains kept. Each entry merges the rows of one CDR3 protein and shows their most common DNA and genes. This sample holds about 580,000 distinct CDR3 sequences; under 30% were observed only once. The top ten constitute 14% of the sample. A distance of 22 bases separates the germline ends of V and J, which lose 9 bases and 9 bases respectively. CDR1 and CDR2 were assigned from the germline V gene as KGHDR and SFDVKD. Including the terminal cysteine and phenylalanine, the CDR3 comprises 14 residues. Only CDR3 DNA remains: 42 bases, in frame from the first base. In the paper's terms, the treatment or condition label means: allogeneic hematopoietic cell transplantation with graft depleted of TCRalphabeta T cells and CD19 B cells. The transplant recipients were children given TCRalphabeta/CD19-depleted allogeneic hematopoietic cell grafts.

On the study overall, not on this receptor specifically: Apparently early alphabetaT-cell count recovery about two months after transplant reportedly relied on only several hundred rapidly expanded clones derived from non-depleted graft cells. Over subsequent months, a decline in hyperexpanded clone frequencies was noted, and after one year, T-cell counts and TCRbeta diversity were mostly ascribed to newly produced T cells. In some patients, the high TCRbeta diversity seen at day 60 was put down to recipient T cells and intrathymic progenitors that had survived conditioning.

Points on this clonotype: The target of this receptor is not known. Per-base quality was not reported, and no clone a single base away is much larger than it.

The chain is made from TRBV24-1 and TRBJ2-5; the D gene is perhaps TRBD2, on 6 matching bases. The specimen was PBMCs, mostly from graft donor cells, collected 360 days after TCRalphabeta/CD19-depleted stem cell transplant. The sequence was obtained from a boy younger than two who had a stem cell transplant for acute myeloid leukemia, so the T cells may come from the graft donor. This receptor carries the CDR3 CATRLGTATGPQYF. The DNA sequence is TGTGCCACCCGACTTGGGACTGCAACAGGCCCCCAGTACTTC.